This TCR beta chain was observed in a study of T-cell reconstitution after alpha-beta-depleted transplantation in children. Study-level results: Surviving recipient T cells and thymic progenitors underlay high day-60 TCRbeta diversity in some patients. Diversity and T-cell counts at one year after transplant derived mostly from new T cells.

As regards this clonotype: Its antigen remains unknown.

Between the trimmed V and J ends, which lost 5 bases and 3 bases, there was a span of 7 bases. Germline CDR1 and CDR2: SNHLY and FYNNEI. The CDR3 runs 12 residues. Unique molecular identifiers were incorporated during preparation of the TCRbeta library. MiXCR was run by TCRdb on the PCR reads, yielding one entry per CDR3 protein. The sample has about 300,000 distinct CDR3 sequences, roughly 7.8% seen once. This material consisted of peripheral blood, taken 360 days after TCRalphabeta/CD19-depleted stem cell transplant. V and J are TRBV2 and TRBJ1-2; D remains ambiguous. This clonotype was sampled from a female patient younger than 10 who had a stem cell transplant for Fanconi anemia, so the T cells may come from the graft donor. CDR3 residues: CASSPRDYGYTF. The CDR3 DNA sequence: TGTGCCAGCAGTCCTAGGGACTATGGCTACACCTTC.